This TCR beta chain comes out of a study of T cell responses to AZD1222 COVID-19 vaccine (dated by TCRdb to the early 2020s). The study in broad terms: Because spike-specific TCR depth and breadth did not differ between the two schedules, AZD1222 recipients who got a second dose at roughly 4 weeks were pooled with those who got a second dose at roughly 12 weeks. A total of around 240 trial participants underwent TCR sequencing, of whom 200 to 220 received two doses of AZD1222 and roughly 25 received two doses of the MenACWY control vaccine. Trial participants were enrolled by age into 18-55, 56-69 and 70-plus year subgroups, with 148, 28 and 57 TCR-sequenced participants respectively. Results and caveats for the whole study, not just this receptor: Most participants were white British and females outnumbered males, and the authors suggested that clonal diversity may have been underestimated. Because no samples from the day 14 peak response were available, repertoires could be characterized only after the peak T cell response. After two AZD1222 doses, both the breadth and the depth of spike-specific TCRs were significantly higher than at day 0 and than in MenACWY recipients. Reportedly, almost half of the unique spike-specific TCRs recognized epitopes lying outside the regions that are mutated in the B.1.351 and B.1.1.7 variants. CD4 TCRs associated with the vaccine covered the entire spike protein, and the dominant responses were in regions 160-218 and 743-854. Conclusions about previously exposed vaccinees are limited, since just five or six AZD1222 recipients were seropositive for SARS-CoV-2 at baseline. The 56-69-year group was small, and its depth increase did not reach significance, likely because of low power.

In the case of this clone: The specificity of this receptor is unknown. No base qualities exist here, and no much larger clone lies one base off it.

Measured from the cysteine to the phenylalanine, the CDR3 is 12 residues long. This entry keeps only the CDR3 DNA: 36 bases, framed from base 1. The V and J ends are trimmed by 7 bases and 7 bases, leaving 11 bases between them. The germline V gene encodes CDR1 MDHEN and CDR2 SYDVKM. The CDR3 regions of human TCRbeta chains were subjected to immunosequencing. The authors' analysis ran thus. TCRs in the repertoires were compared against a reference library of SARS-CoV-2-specific TCRs that had been generated with the MIRA antigen-specificity platform. Breadth meant the fraction of unique TCRs that were SARS-CoV-2-associated, whereas depth meant the fraction of total T cells that were SARS-CoV-2-associated. Each spike-specific TCR was assigned to its reactive spike region and to a CD4 or CD8 class using the MIRA data. Log10-transformed breadth and depth values were compared by one-way ANOVA with Sidak's multiple comparisons tests. Entries here come from immuneACCESS through TCRdb and include only in-frame sequences with V and J called. Some clones fail to appear in such tables; in the studies checked, an unresolved V gene covers under half of the shortfall, and the cause of the remainder is unknown. V and J calls and clone size are given by that table; D and trimming were obtained from the DNA. A total of some 50,000 clones appear in this sample, less than 85% of them only once. Around 27% of the sample is in the top ten clones.

Taken with the paper, the label for time point translates to: baseline before first vaccination. Vaccinee samples came from UK trials COV001 and COV002, including a single-blind randomized controlled phase 2/3 trial of AZD1222 (ChAdOx1 nCoV-19) in healthy adults. For TCRbeta chain sequencing, PBMC samples from trial participants were taken at day 0 and at day 28 after the second dose. The sequence came from an adult in good health. The sequenced sample was peripheral blood, obtained on day 0 of AZD1222 vaccination. This chain is built from TRBV28 and TRBJ1-5; a tentative D match to TRBD1 spans 5 bases. In nucleotides, the sequence is TGTGCCAGCAAAGCCGGGGGACAGCCCCAGCATTTT. This yields the protein CASKAGGQPQHF.